These 30 T cell receptor beta chains came from one sample sequenced in a study of CD8 T cells in ankylosing spondylitis. TCRdb analysed the 5' RACE reads with MiXCR anew, one entry per CDR3 protein. The table has about 330,000 distinct CDR3 sequences, 7.5% to 9% seen once. Study results and caveats: Among TCR beta sequences, a motif of eight highly homologous variants appeared characteristic of ankylosing spondylitis blood.

These receptors have no identified antigens. The sample taken for sequencing was blood, either unsorted or a sorted T cell fraction (not recorded which). These TCRs come from a male donor with ankylosing spondylitis.

This clonotype occurred many times. V usage is TRBV20-1 and J usage is TRBJ2-3, with 9 bases matching TRBD2. Germline trimming cut 3 bases from V and 2 bases from J; bases unmatched to any gene: 6. The germline CDR1 and CDR2 sequences are DFQATT and SNEGSKA (reference sequence). The CDR3 spans 15 residues. This chain's CDR3 is CSAREIAGVTDTQYF. The CDR3 nucleotides read TGCAGTGCTAGGGAAATAGCGGGAGTCACAGATACGCAGTATTTT.

The rearrangement joins TRBV27 to TRBJ2-1; weak D call: TRBD2 (6 bases). V lost 4 bases and J lost 6, with 13 bases in between. CDR1 and CDR2 from the germline V gene are MNHEY and SMNVEV (reference sequence). This CDR3 has 14 residues. CDR3 coding DNA: TGTGCCAGCAGTTATAAGCGGGCGGCCAATGAGCAGTTCTTC. Translating it yields CASSYKRAANEQFF.

The rearrangement uses TRBV5-1 and TRBJ2-1; 7 positions agree with TRBD2. The CDR3 length is 16 residues. CDR1 is SGHRS, CDR2 YFSETQ, per germline. The ends lost 0 bases at V and 5 bases at J; junction bases unmatched: 8. DNA of the CDR3: TGCGCCAGCAGCTTGGCCAGGAGCGGGACCAACAATGAGCAGTTCTTC. Protein: CASSLARSGTNNEQFF.

Only a few counts were recorded for this clonotype. The genes are TRBV4-1 and TRBJ2-7, with 10 positions matching TRBD1. V trimming: 1 base; J trimming: 0 bases; junction bases outside the gene matches: 0. Looked up from germline, CDR1 is MGHRA and CDR2 is YSYEKL. The CDR3 runs to 15 residues. As DNA, the CDR3 is TGCGCCAGCAGCCAAGGACAGGGGGCCTCCTACGAGCAGTACTTC. This codes for CASSQGQGASYEQYF.

CDR3 region: CASSQEHPGTESTDTQYF. The CDR3 bases are TGCGCCAGCAGCCAAGAGCACCCCGGGACAGAAAGCACAGATACGCAGTATTTT. V and J are TRBV4-1 and TRBJ2-3, with 7 bases that match TRBD1. V lost 0 bases to trimming and J lost 0 bases; unmatched junction nucleotides: 9. Germline-derived CDR1 and CDR2 are MGHRA and YSYEKL. The CDR3 spans 18 residues.

In its sample, this clonotype was seen a few times. The J gene is TRBJ2-4, the V gene TRBV6-5; tentatively, D is TRBD1 or TRBD2 (6 bases each). The CDR3 covers 16 residues. The germline gives CDR1 MNHEY, CDR2 SVGAGI. V lost 0 bases, J lost 0 bases, and 9 bases lay in between. Here the CDR3 DNA reads TGTGCCAGCAGTTACTCGAAGGGGGGAGCCAAAAACATTCAGTACTTC. Translation: CASSYSKGGAKNIQYF.

The sample holds a few counts of this clonotype. The chain is built from TRBV9 and TRBJ1-2; TRBD1 aligns across 11 bases. Germline CDR1 SGDLS, CDR2 YYNGEE. The CDR3 covers 15 residues. Trimming at V came to 3 bases and at J to 6 bases, leaving 7 bases not matched to a gene. The CDR3 is CASSAVDRGHDGYTF. CDR3 DNA sequence: TGTGCCAGCAGCGCGGTGGACAGGGGGCACGATGGCTACACCTTC.

This clonotype was seen only a few times. The rearrangement uses TRBV5-1 and TRBJ2-7; 10 nucleotides agree with TRBD1. The CDR3 contains 15 residues. Trimming at V came to 3 bases and at J to 7 bases, leaving 10 bases not matched to a gene. Germline V CDR1 and CDR2: SGHRS, YFSETQ. This chain's CDR3 is CASSWTGTGVGEQYF. CDR3 in DNA: TGCGCCAGCAGCTGGACCGGGACAGGGGTTGGAGAGCAGTACTTC.

This clonotype occurred a few times. The V call is TRBV12-3 or TRBV12-4, the J call TRBJ2-6; 8 positions match TRBD1. Trimming at V came to 8 bases and at J to 2 bases, leaving 20 bases not matched to a gene. The CDR3 is 20 residues long. The CDR3 nucleotides read TGTGCCAGCCGGTATTTGTCGTCCGACAGGGGCCCCACTGGGGCCAACGTCCTGACTTTC. This codes for CASRYLSSDRGPTGANVLTF.

This sequence joins TRBV20-1 and TRBJ2-3, with a weak D call TRBD2 (6 bases). V lost 6 bases and J 6 bases, leaving 19 bases between the germline ends. Germline V gene data show CDR1 as DFQATT and CDR2 as SNEGSKA (reference sequence). There are 14 residues in the CDR3. CDR3 region: CSALGVAVRDTQYF. CDR3 bases: TGCAGTGCCCTCGGGGTAGCGGTCCGGGATACGCAGTATTTT.

The chain combines TRBV27 with TRBJ2-3, with no clear D. The CDR3 extends over 12 amino acids. Trimming took off 8 bases at V and 2 bases at J, with 8 bases between the two ends. Germline CDR1 and CDR2: MNHEY and SMNVEV (reference sequence). The DNA of the CDR3 is TGTGCCAGCGGAAGCCCCACAGATACGCAGTATTTT. Its translation is CASGSPTDTQYF.

This chain links TRBV11-2 with TRBJ2-2, with D tentatively TRBD1 (6 bases). Germline CDR1 reads SGHAT; CDR2 reads FQNNGV. V lost 0 bases and J lost 4, with 15 bases in between. This CDR3 has 17 amino acids. The CDR3 here is CASSLDPSQGPTGELFF. In nucleotides, the CDR3 is TGTGCCAGCAGCTTAGACCCATCACAGGGTCCCACCGGGGAGCTGTTTTTT.

This clonotype showed up many times. The CDR3 sequence: CASSSTSRGLYNEQFF. The CDR3 nucleotides are TGTGCCAGCAGTTCCACTTCCAGGGGGCTTTACAATGAGCAGTTCTTC. The chain carries TRBV12-3 or TRBV12-4 and TRBJ2-1, with 8 bases fitting TRBD1. CDR3 length: 16 amino acids. The trim removed 4 bases at V and 4 bases at J, leaving 9 bases unmatched.

This clonotype was picked up many times. The V call is TRBV7-3, the J call TRBJ2-1; 15 bases line up with TRBD2. This CDR3 is 17 amino acids long. Germline CDR1 reads SGHTA; CDR2 reads FQGTGA. V dropped 5 bases and J dropped 4; count of bases not matched to a gene: 6. The CDR3 protein is CASSPTGTSGRYNEQFF. The CDR3 region has the DNA TGTGCCAGCAGCCCCACTGGGACTAGCGGGAGGTACAATGAGCAGTTCTTC.

This clonotype was recorded at least ten times. The chain combines TRBV25-1 with TRBJ2-2; D is unclear. With 4 bases removed from V and 0 bases from J, the gap between germline ends came to 9 bases. CDR1 and CDR2 (germline): MGHDK, SYGVNS. CDR3 length: 15 amino acids. CDR3 region: CASSALLTNTGELFF. In nucleotides, the CDR3 is TGTGCCAGCAGTGCTCTCTTGACGAACACCGGGGAGCTGTTTTTT.

This clonotype was detected ten times or more. The J gene is TRBJ1-6, the V gene TRBV6-1; TRBD1 might be the D (5 bases). V was clipped by 6 bases and J by 10 bases, with 13 bases between them. The germline V gene has CDR1 MNHNS and CDR2 SASEGT. The length of the CDR3 is 13 residues. This CDR3 reads CASSRQNRSPLHF. The DNA of the CDR3 is TGTGCCAGCAGCCGCCAAAACAGGTCACCCCTCCACTTT.

This clonotype occurred many times. The rearrangement links TRBV9 to TRBJ2-1; tentatively, D is TRBD1 (6 bases). Germline values: CDR1 SGDLS, CDR2 YYNGEE. This CDR3 comprises 13 residues. V dropped 4 bases and J dropped 9 bases, with 14 bases sitting between them. The CDR3 region is CASSTLQGVEQFF. Written as DNA, the CDR3 is TGTGCCAGCAGCACACTACAGGGTGTTGAGCAGTTCTTC.

This clonotype was counted only a few times. The gene calls are TRBV30 and TRBJ1-6; D ambiguous. Between the trimmed V and J ends, which lost 2 bases and 7 bases, there was a span of 9 bases. CDR3 length equals 13 residues. The germline V gene encodes CDR1 GTSNPN and CDR2 SVGIG (reference sequence). CDR3 amino acids: CAWSFSRNSPLHF. The CDR3 nucleotides are TGTGCCTGGAGTTTTTCGCGGAATTCACCCCTCCACTTT.

The CDR3: CASSKDMAGLAGGLLSYEQYF. For the CDR3, the DNA is TGTGCCAGCAGCAAAGACATGGCGGGACTAGCGGGAGGCCTCCTCTCCTACGAGCAGTACTTC. The rearrangement links TRBV21-1 to TRBJ2-7; no check of the table's D call, TRBD2, against the DNA was made. TRBV21-1 is a recognized pseudogene. There are 21 residues in the CDR3.

This clonotype was seen many times. The J gene is TRBJ2-2, the V gene TRBV27; no definite D call. Germline CDR1 and CDR2: MNHEY and SMNVEV (reference sequence). The CDR3 runs 13 residues. The ends were cut back, 6 bases at V and 1 base at J, with 6 bases in the middle. Here the CDR3 reads CASSYMNTGELFF. The CDR3 nucleotides read TGTGCCAGCAGCTATATGAACACCGGGGAGCTGTTTTTT.

This chain connects TRBV5-1 to TRBJ2-3, with TRBD1 matching over 9 bases. Germline trimming cut 7 bases from V and 6 bases from J; bases unmatched to any gene: 6. Germline assignment: CDR1 SGHRS and CDR2 YFSETQ. CDR3 size: 13 residues. The chain's CDR3 is CASGTGWTDTQYF. The CDR3 nucleotides read TGCGCCAGCGGGACAGGGTGGACGGATACGCAGTATTTT.

This clonotype was counted between two and nine times. This chain connects TRBV24-1 to TRBJ2-2; TRBD2 agrees at 7 bases. Unmatched junction bases numbered 8, after V lost 11 bases and J lost 3 bases. The germline CDR1 and CDR2 sequences are KGHDR and SFDVKD. This CDR3 is built from 14 residues. For the CDR3, the DNA is TGTGCCATCCCGGCGGGAGCGCACACCGGGGAGCTGTTTTTT. This translates into CAIPAGAHTGELFF.

The chain employs TRBV29-1 and TRBJ2-1, with 8 bases lining up with TRBD2. Germline values: CDR1 SQVTM, CDR2 ANQGSEA. There are 13 residues in the CDR3. J lost 4 bases, V lost 7 bases, and 6 bases had no gene match. The CDR3 spells CSDRAGAYNEQFF. DNA for the CDR3: TGCAGCGACCGAGCGGGAGCGTACAATGAGCAGTTCTTC.

V usage is TRBV11-2 and J usage is TRBJ1-1, with TRBD1 as a possible D gene (5 bases). The CDR3 is 20 residues long. The ends were cut back, 1 base at V and 7 bases at J, with 31 bases in the middle. Germline CDR1 reads SGHAT; CDR2 reads FQNNGV. The CDR3 coding sequence is TGTGCCAGCAGCTTAGGGGCGAATAGGGGCGAACAGGACGGATATCTTGAAGCTTTCTTT. The encoded protein is CASSLGANRGEQDGYLEAFF.

This clonotype was recorded a few times. J is TRBJ2-7 and V is TRBV18; D may match TRBD1 or TRBD2 (5 bases each). There are 15 residues in the CDR3. V lost 0 bases and J lost 2, with 11 bases in between. Germline V CDR1 and CDR2: KGHSH, LQKENI. The CDR3 spells CASSPPPGTPYEQYF. CDR3 sequence (DNA): TGTGCCAGCTCACCACCGCCAGGGACCCCCTACGAGCAGTACTTC. The entire variable domain, with the rest obtained from reference TRBV18 and TRBJ2-7, is as follows: NAGVMQNPRHLVRRRGQEARLRCSPMKGHSHVYWYRQLPEEGLKFMVYLQKENIIDESGMPKERFSAEFPKEGPSILRIQQVVRGDSAAYFCASSPPPGTPYEQYFGPGTRLTVT.

This clonotype was found a few times. This chain connects TRBV5-1 to TRBJ2-1; 9 bases map to TRBD1. Unmatched junction bases numbered 8, after V lost 2 bases and J lost 8 bases. The CDR3 totals 15 residues. The germline V gene encodes CDR1 SGHRS and CDR2 YFSETQ. The CDR3 region is CASSLQGAWVDEQFF. CDR3 DNA sequence: TGCGCCAGCAGCTTACAGGGGGCGTGGGTCGATGAGCAGTTCTTC.

Ten or more counts support this clonotype. V gene TRBV5-1 combines with J gene TRBJ1-2; the D gene is possibly TRBD1 (5 bases). V lost 4 bases and J 1 base, leaving 11 bases between the germline ends. Germline CDR1 and CDR2: SGHRS and YFSETQ. The CDR3 covers 14 residues. Here the CDR3 DNA reads TGCGCCAGCAGCCCCACGGGGGTTAACTATGGCTACACCTTC. It specifies CASSPTGVNYGYTF.

The V gene is TRBV5-1, the J gene TRBJ2-1, with 10 bases that match TRBD2. The CDR3 is made up of 16 amino acids. The V segment lost 3 bases and the J segment 6 bases; nucleotides outside the gene matches: 9. The germline V gene encodes CDR1 SGHRS and CDR2 YFSETQ. This CDR3 reads CASSSTWTSGVNEQFF. The CDR3 nucleotides read TGCGCCAGCAGCTCAACTTGGACTAGCGGCGTCAATGAGCAGTTCTTC.

This clonotype was found once. The gene calls are TRBV7-2 and TRBJ2-2; D tentatively fits TRBD1 or TRBD2 (5 bases each). CDR3 size: 16 residues. The V gene lost 5 bases and the J gene lost 5 bases, with 18 bases spanning the gap. Germline lookup yields CDR1 SGHTA and CDR2 FQGNSA. Here the CDR3 reads CASSGSGSWGTGELFF. The CDR3 DNA reads as TGTGCCAGCAGCGGAAGTGGAAGCTGGGGGACCGGGGAGCTGTTTTTT.

This clonotype was seen at least ten times. The J gene is TRBJ2-7, the V gene TRBV29-1, with D perhaps matching TRBD1 (5 bases). The CDR3 is 13 amino acids. CDR1 and CDR2 from the germline V gene are SQVTM and ANQGSEA. The ends were cut back, 4 bases at V and 6 bases at J, with 16 bases in the middle. CDR3 bases: TGCAGCGTTGTCAAGGGGCATGGTGGCGAGCAGTACTTC. Protein product: CSVVKGHGGEQYF.